Presented here are 25 T cell receptor beta chains from one specimen sequenced in a study of T cell responses to AZD1222 COVID-19 vaccine. Using immunoSEQ multiplex PCR, the repertoire was profiled, and TCRdb retains in-frame clones only, with some absent. Among 140,000 to 150,000 clones listed, roughly 88% were seen once. Sample: peripheral blood, taken 28 days after the second dose of the MenACWY control vaccine. The receptors derive from an adult who received the MenACWY meningococcal vaccine as a control.

This chain connects TRBV2 to TRBJ1-5; the D gene is possibly TRBD1 (6 bases). This CDR3 comprises 15 residues. The germline V gene encodes CDR1 SNHLY and CDR2 FYNNEI. V gave up 7 bases and J gave up 5 bases, with 18 bases separating them. The CDR3 protein is CASTARPGVDQPQHF. The CDR3 DNA reads as TGTGCCAGCACCGCTAGGCCAGGGGTGGATCAGCCCCAGCATTTT.

The chain combines TRBV5-5 with TRBJ2-2; the match to TRBD1 covers 9 bases. The CDR3 contains 16 residues. Germline V lookup: CDR1 SGHKS, CDR2 YYEKEE (reference sequence). The junction had 5 bases not matched to a gene; V was cut back by 4 bases and J by 1 base. CDR3 loop: CASSLQTGGNTGELFF. The DNA for the CDR3 is TGTGCCAGCAGCCTACAGACAGGGGGGAACACCGGGGAGCTGTTTTTT.

This clone appeared once. The chain links TRBV5-1 to TRBJ2-7, with TRBD2 matching over 9 bases. Germline assignment: CDR1 SGHRS and CDR2 YFSETQ. CDR3 length: 15 residues. Losses at the gene ends were 4 bases for V and 3 bases for J; bases not matched to a gene: 8. The CDR3 reads CASSMGSGSDYEQYF. CDR3 bases: TGCGCCAGCAGCATGGGTAGCGGGAGTGACTACGAGCAGTACTTC.

The chain's CDR3 is CASSLDTASSYNSPLHF. DNA for the CDR3: TGTGCCAGCTCCCTTGACACCGCGAGCTCCTATAATTCACCCCTCCACTTT. V is TRBV18 and J is TRBJ1-6; no firm D call. The ends were cut back, 6 bases at V and 0 bases at J, with 15 bases in the middle. Germline-derived CDR1 and CDR2 are KGHSH and LQKENI. This CDR3 spans 17 amino acids.

The chain combines TRBV7-9 with TRBJ2-2; no reliable D call. Trimming took 2 bases from V and 4 from J, leaving 5 bases between them. The length of the CDR3 is 13 residues. The germline CDR1 and CDR2 sequences are SEHNR and FQNEAQ (reference sequence). CDR3: CASSLKPTGELFF. CDR3 nucleotides: TGTGCCAGCAGCTTAAAGCCCACCGGGGAGCTGTTTTTT.

The CDR3 DNA follows: TGTGCCAGCAGGCGAACAGGGTTATCTGAAGCTTTCTTT. Protein: CASRRTGLSEAFF. V is TRBV2 and J is TRBJ1-1, with D perhaps TRBD1 (6 bases). V was pared by 6 bases and J by 6 bases, with 14 bases between. The CDR3 sequence is 13 residues long. The germline V gene encodes CDR1 SNHLY and CDR2 FYNNEI.

V and J are TRBV4-2 and TRBJ1-4; D remains ambiguous. V dropped 0 bases and J dropped 4 bases, with 12 bases sitting between them. Germline CDR1 and CDR2: LGHNA and YNFKEQ. There are 16 residues in the CDR3. CDR3 nucleotide sequence: TGTGCCAGCAGCCAAGAATCTACCGGCTATAATGAAAAACTGTTTTTT. Residues: CASSQESTGYNEKLFF.

To note about this clone: One end of the junction does not line up with germline, which may come from a read error. This rearrangement joins TRBV2 to TRBJ1-3; weak D call: TRBD1 (6 bases). Germline V gene data show CDR1 as SNHLY and CDR2 as FYNNEI. The CDR3 is 14 amino acids. For the CDR3, the DNA is TGTGCCAGCAGCCGGGACAACTCTAGAAACACCATATATTTT. Its translation: CASSRDNSRNTIYF. The full variable domain, completed using reference TRBV2 and TRBJ1-3, is EPEVTQTPSHQVTQMGQEVILRCVPISNHLYFYWYRQILGQKVEFLVSFYNNEISEKSEIFDDQFSVERPDGSNFTLKIRSTKLEDSAMYFCASSRDNSRNTIYFGEGSWLTVV.

The chain couples TRBV12-3 or TRBV12-4 to TRBJ1-5; no reliable D call. This CDR3 has 12 amino acids. V was trimmed by 4 bases and J by 5 bases, leaving 6 bases between them. DNA of the CDR3: TGTGCCAGCAGTTCACAATATCAGCCCCAGCATTTT. As protein: CASSSQYQPQHF.

This clone appeared a single time. The J gene is TRBJ1-1, the V gene TRBV9; possible D gene TRBD1, 6 bases. The germline gives CDR1 SGDLS, CDR2 YYNGEE. With 0 bases removed from V and 0 bases from J, the gap between germline ends came to 9 bases. CDR3 length: 15 amino acids. CDR3 sequence reads: CASSVVGGLNTEAFF. CDR3 DNA sequence: TGTGCCAGCAGCGTAGTAGGGGGTCTGAACACTGAAGCTTTCTTT.

V and J are TRBV4-3 and TRBJ1-4, with 7 positions matching TRBD1. The J segment lost 8 bases and the V segment lost 2 bases, leaving 8 bases of the junction unmatched. The CDR3 consists of 15 residues. Germline V gene sequence: CDR1 LGHNA, CDR2 YSLEER. This chain's CDR3 is CASSQSGQLREKLFF. The DNA for the CDR3 is TGCGCCAGCAGCCAATCGGGACAGCTCCGCGAAAAACTGTTTTTT.

The chain recombines TRBV19 with TRBJ2-1; tentative D call: TRBD2 (5 bases). Germline CDR1 LNHDA, CDR2 SQIVND (reference sequence). The germline V and J ends were trimmed by 3 bases and 2 bases, with 11 bases remaining between them. The CDR3 totals 15 residues. CDR3 sequence reads: CASSIRGGPYNEQFF. The CDR3 nucleotides are TGTGCCAGTAGTATCCGTGGCGGGCCCTACAATGAGCAGTTCTTC.

The chain recombines TRBV6-6 with TRBJ2-7; no firm D call. Germline CDR1 MNHNY, CDR2 SVGAGI (reference sequence). V was pared by 6 bases and J by 6 bases, with 15 bases between. This CDR3 spans 13 amino acids. CDR3 region: CASSQASRLEQYF. For the CDR3, the DNA is TGTGCCAGCAGCCAGGCTTCACGGCTCGAGCAGTACTTC.

CDR3 sequence (DNA): TGTGCCAGCAGCGCGGGTAACAGTCTAGCGGGACCCTACGAGCAGTACTTC. Its protein is CASSAGNSLAGPYEQYF. V usage is TRBV9 and J usage is TRBJ2-7; 9 bases map to TRBD2. The ends lost 3 bases at V and 2 bases at J; junction bases unmatched: 12. CDR3 length equals 17 residues. CDR1 and CDR2 (germline): SGDLS, YYNGEE.

A few counts support this clone. In DNA form, the CDR3 reads TGTGCCAGTACTCCCCGTCCGCGAACTCAAGGAACCGTTTACAATGAGCAGTTCTTC. Translated, it gives CASTPRPRTQGTVYNEQFF. The chain recombines TRBV19 with TRBJ2-1; D not certain. V lost 7 bases to trimming and J lost 4 bases, with 29 bases between them. This CDR3 region has 19 residues. Germline values: CDR1 LNHDA, CDR2 SQIVND (reference sequence).

This chain joins TRBV19 and TRBJ2-7, with D perhaps matching TRBD2 (5 bases). The CDR3 is 14 residues long. V lost 5 bases, J lost 3 bases, and 14 bases lay in between. Germline CDR1 is LNHDA and CDR2 is SQIVND (reference sequence). The CDR3 region is CASSPRTQRYEQYF. As DNA, the CDR3 is TGTGCCAGTAGTCCACGGACTCAGCGCTACGAGCAGTACTTC.

The V gene is TRBV12-3 or TRBV12-4, the J gene TRBJ1-5; D is unclear. With 3 bases removed from V and 0 bases from J, the gap between germline ends came to 3 bases. This CDR3 contains 13 residues. The CDR3 protein is CASSFTSNQPQHF. DNA of the CDR3: TGTGCCAGCAGTTTTACTAGCAATCAGCCCCAGCATTTT.

This clone was found once. The chain is built from TRBV18 and TRBJ2-1; D possibly corresponds to TRBD1 (6 bases). Deletions cut 5 bases from V and 1 base from J, with 9 bases between. CDR3 length: 14 amino acids. CDR1 and CDR2 (germline): KGHSH, LQKENI. The CDR3 is CASSETGSYNEQFF. The DNA for the CDR3 is TGTGCCAGCTCAGAGACAGGTTCCTACAATGAGCAGTTCTTC.

The chain combines TRBV19 with TRBJ1-1, with 8 bases identical to TRBD1. The CDR3 has 13 residues. Trimming removed 9 bases from V and 11 bases from J; junction bases left unmatched: 14. Germline V lookup: CDR1 LNHDA, CDR2 SQIVND (reference sequence). CDR3 DNA: TGTGCCAGCGTGAACAGACAGGGGCTGTACGCTTTCTTT. This gives the protein CASVNRQGLYAFF.

The sample holds one count of this clone. The chain recombines TRBV27 with TRBJ2-4, with a possible D match to TRBD1 (6 bases). Germline CDR1 is MNHEY and CDR2 is SMNVEV (reference sequence). Deletions cut 5 bases from V and 2 bases from J, with 13 bases between. The CDR3 sequence is 15 residues long. The CDR3 region is CASSSIGGPKNIQYF. The CDR3, as DNA: TGTGCCAGCAGTAGTATAGGGGGACCCAAAAACATTCAGTACTTC.

This chain joins TRBV13 and TRBJ1-1; TRBD1 matches at 9 bases. CDR1 and CDR2 (germline): PRHDT, FYEKMQ (reference sequence). The CDR3 is made up of 14 amino acids. The V and J ends lost 5 bases and 6 bases, in that order; junction bases with no gene match: 7. DNA for the CDR3: TGTGCCAGCAGCCCCGGGACAGGGAGGCCTGAAGCTTTCTTT. The encoded protein is CASSPGTGRPEAFF.

This clone was detected a few times. The V call is TRBV4-1, the J call TRBJ1-1, with D maybe TRBD1 (5 bases). The V end lost 4 bases, the J end lost 5 bases, and 11 bases lay between the germline ends. CDR1 is MGHRA, CDR2 YSYEKL, per germline. There are 13 residues in the CDR3. CDR3 sequence (DNA): TGCGCCAGCAGCCGGGGCGTTTGGACTGAAGCTTTCTTT. Its translation: CASSRGVWTEAFF.

This clone is a singleton in its sample. The rearrangement uses TRBV2 and TRBJ2-1; 8 bases line up with TRBD2. CDR1 is SNHLY, CDR2 FYNNEI, per germline. The J segment lost 9 bases and the V segment lost 6 bases, leaving 7 bases of the junction unmatched. The CDR3 extends over 13 amino acids. DNA of the CDR3: TGTGCCAGCAGCCCCGGGGGGGCCATTGAGCAGTTCTTC. It translates to CASSPGGAIEQFF.

V gene TRBV19 combines with J gene TRBJ1-5; D is perhaps TRBD1 (5 bases). Trimming removed 4 bases from V and 6 bases from J, with 16 bases in between. Germline-derived CDR1 and CDR2 are LNHDA and SQIVND (reference sequence). CDR3 length: 15 amino acids. CDR3: CASSTHGGVVQPQHF. Written as DNA, the CDR3 is TGTGCCAGTAGTACCCACGGGGGGGTCGTTCAGCCCCAGCATTTT. Supplemented by reference TRBV19 and TRBJ1-5, the full variable domain reads DGGITQSPKYLFRKEGQNVTLSCEQNLNHDAMYWYRQDPGQGLRLIYYSQIVNDFQKGDIAEGYSVSREKKESFPLTVTSAQKNPTAFYLCASSTHGGVVQPQHFGDGTRLSIL.

The rearrangement links TRBV9 to TRBJ2-7, with D tentatively TRBD1 (6 bases). Trimming left V 3 bases short and J 5 bases short, with 24 bases between. CDR3 size: 17 residues. Germline lookup yields CDR1 SGDLS and CDR2 YYNGEE. CDR3 loop: CASSGQPGHLRGNEQYF. As DNA, the CDR3 is TGTGCCAGCAGCGGACAACCGGGACACCTCCGTGGCAACGAGCAGTACTTC.